The following is a T cell receptor (beta chain) sequence with its context. The ends were cut back, 6 bases at V and 4 bases at J, with 7 bases in the middle. The germline V gene encodes CDR1 GTSNPN and CDR2 SVGIG (reference sequence). The CDR3 spans 11 residues. In the original analysis: Scientists estimated how many nucleated cells there were by amplifying reference gene primers. This table comes from immunoSEQ multiplex PCR, and its TCRdb copy is limited to in-frame clones, with some not included. D and trimming come from the DNA, and the V and J calls and clone size come from that table. This table has 200,000 to 300,000 clones, about 79% appearing once. The entry originates in a study of blood T cell repertoires in COVID-19. In the study overall: There were acute and convalescent COVID-19 samples, and they came from the United States, Italy and Spain.

The V gene is TRBV30, the J gene TRBJ1-3; weak D call: TRBD1 (6 bases). The TCR sequence derives from a man aged 40-49 years who had recovered from COVID-19. The sample was peripheral blood. The chain's CDR3 is CACDRGNTIYF. CDR3 bases: TGTGCCTGTGACAGGGGAAACACCATATATTTT.